This TCR beta chain was retrieved from a study of T cells in Graves' hyperthyroidism and ophthalmopathy. Study-level points and caveats: Blood also held most thyroid clonotypes expanded beyond 0.001. A 13 V-J model separated ophthalmopathy from stable hyperthyroidism. The model foresaw ophthalmopathy a median about 6.5 months prior to onset.

Pregnant or lactating patients were excluded, as were those with uncontrolled infection or other autoimmune disease. Amplification yielded TCR beta CDR3 regions, with RNA transcripts as the source. With the HTBI primer set, the TCR CDR3 went through a first round of RT-PCR. TCRdb called the multiplex PCR reads again in MiXCR, with one record for every CDR3 protein. This table holds approximately 510,000 distinct CDR3 sequences, 40% to 50% found once. This clonotype was counted a single time. Its antigen is unknown. The ends were cut back, 5 bases at V and 3 bases at J, with 11 bases in the middle. The germline CDR1 and CDR2 sequences are SEHNR and FQNEAQ (reference sequence). This CDR3 has 13 amino acids.

J is TRBJ2-7 and V is TRBV7-9, with D hard to call. The receptor comes from an adult woman with Graves' disease, either hyperthyroidism or ophthalmopathy (not recorded which). The specimen was peripheral blood or thyroid tissue (not recorded which). CDR3: CASSHPSRYEQYF. CDR3 bases: TGTGCCAGCAGCCACCCATCCCGCTACGAGCAGTACTTC. Full variable domain (missing parts from reference TRBV7-9 and TRBJ2-7): DTGVSQNPRHKITKRGQNVTFRCDPISEHNRLYWYRQTLGQGPEFLTYFQNEAQLEKSRLLSDRFSAERPKGSFSTLEIQRTEQGDSAMYLCASSHPSRYEQYFGPGTRLTVT.